The 20 T cell receptor beta chains listed next were all sequenced from one sample in a study of beta chain features in type 1 diabetes. Findings and limits, study-wide: A moderate, significant TCRB CDR3 shortening appeared in type 1 diabetes across four CD4+ subsets.

Reverse transcription of all isolated RNA meant that expressed TCRB transcripts were sequenced. TCRdb keeps only in-frame clones here, not all; method: immunoSEQ multiplex PCR. The sample yields around 710,000 clones, 9.5% to 15% seen once. Their antigens remain unidentified. Material for sequencing was naive CD4+ T cells from blood. All receptors come from a man younger than 40 with type 1 diabetes.

This clone came up a few times. The chain is built from TRBV7-6 and TRBJ1-6, with D perhaps TRBD1 (6 bases). There are 12 residues in the CDR3. Germline loops: CDR1 SGHVS, CDR2 FNYEAQ. V lost 4 bases and J lost 10, with 8 bases in between. Written as DNA, the CDR3 is TGTGCCAGCAGCTCGACAGGATCACCCCTCCACTTT. Its protein is CASSSTGSPLHF.

With respect to this clone: The germline gene is not matched at one end of the junction; a read error may be the cause. V is TRBV27 and J is TRBJ2-5; D is uncertain. Germline V CDR1 and CDR2: MNHEY, SMNVEV (reference sequence). This CDR3 spans 13 amino acids. The chain's CDR3 is CASSLSQVGTQYF. CDR3 in DNA: TGTGCCAGCAGTCTATCCCAAGTGGGGACCCAGTACTTC.

The chain employs TRBV5-4 and TRBJ1-1, with 8 bases lining up with TRBD1. There are 15 residues in the CDR3. The V gene end was trimmed by 3 bases and the J gene end by 4 bases; junction bases not matched to a gene: 8. Germline CDR1 and CDR2: SGHNT and YYREEE (reference sequence). DNA for the CDR3: TGTGCCAGCAGCTCTCAGGGGGCAGGGGTCACTGAAGCTTTCTTT. As protein: CASSSQGAGVTEAFF.

This clone was seen more than once but under ten times. The rearrangement uses TRBV10-3 and TRBJ1-5, with 11 bases matching TRBD1. CDR3 length: 16 amino acids. Unmatched junction bases numbered 3, after V lost 1 base and J lost 4 bases. Germline loops: CDR1 ENHRY, CDR2 SYGVKD. The CDR3 reads CAISEWGQGENQPQHF. The CDR3 coding sequence is TGTGCCATCAGTGAGTGGGGACAGGGGGAAAATCAGCCCCAGCATTTT.

This clone was found a few times. The gene calls are TRBV10-3 and TRBJ2-2; a weak D match, TRBD2 (5 bases). Germline CDR1 is ENHRY and CDR2 is SYGVKD. Between the trimmed V and J ends, which lost 7 bases and 1 base, there was a span of 13 bases. The CDR3 length is 15 residues. CDR3 in amino acids: CAINPGVVNTGELFF. In DNA form, the CDR3 reads TGTGCCATCAACCCCGGGGTCGTGAACACCGGGGAGCTGTTTTTT.

This clone has more than one count but fewer than ten. The chain uses TRBV9 and TRBJ2-1, with 10 bases matching TRBD2. CDR3 length: 16 amino acids. Per the germline V gene, CDR1 is SGDLS and CDR2 is YYNGEE. Trimming cost V 4 bases and J 5 bases; bases outside gene matches: 9. CDR3 in amino acids: CASSPGLADAHNEQFF. Here the CDR3 DNA reads TGTGCCAGCAGCCCCGGACTAGCGGACGCCCACAATGAGCAGTTCTTC.

V usage is TRBV7-9 and J usage is TRBJ2-7; D unresolved. Germline CDR1 SEHNR, CDR2 FQNEAQ (reference sequence). This CDR3 spans 14 amino acids. Trimming took 5 bases from V and 2 from J, leaving 13 bases between them. CDR3 region: CASSAGRRTYEQYF. CDR3 nucleotides: TGTGCCAGCAGCGCCGGCCGGAGAACCTACGAGCAGTACTTC.

This clone turned up a few times. The V gene is TRBV13, the J gene TRBJ2-2; maybe TRBD1 (6 bases). The CDR3 sequence is 13 residues long. The V end lost 5 bases, the J end lost 4 bases, and 8 bases lay between the germline ends. The germline CDR1 and CDR2 sequences are PRHDT and FYEKMQ (reference sequence). The CDR3 DNA reads TGTGCCAGCAGCCCAGGGGCCACCGGGGAGCTGTTTTTT. This gives the protein CASSPGATGELFF.

This clone was picked up a small number of times. The V and J genes are TRBV5-5 and TRBJ2-2; no firm D call. V lost 4 bases and J 2 bases, leaving 3 bases between the germline ends. CDR1 is SGHKS, CDR2 YYEKEE, per germline (reference sequence). The CDR3 has 12 amino acids. CDR3 bases: TGTGCCAGCAGCACCAACACCGGGGAGCTGTTTTTT. Its translation is CASSTNTGELFF.

The J gene is TRBJ2-7, the V gene TRBV20-1; possible D gene TRBD2, 6 bases. Per the germline V gene, CDR1 is DFQATT and CDR2 is SNEGSKA (reference sequence). Deletions cut 8 bases from V and 5 bases from J, with 13 bases between. CDR3 length: 11 residues. DNA for the CDR3: TGCAGTCTTCGGGGGAACGACGAGCAGTACTTC. The encoded protein is CSLRGNDEQYF.

This clone was seen only a few times. The rearrangement uses TRBV19 and TRBJ2-7; D possibly corresponds to TRBD2 (7 bases). Germline lookup yields CDR1 LNHDA and CDR2 SQIVND (reference sequence). The germline V and J ends were trimmed by 7 bases and 6 bases, with 10 bases remaining between them. The CDR3 has 11 amino acids. CDR3 region: CASNGGLEQYF. Written as DNA, the CDR3 is TGTGCCAGTAACGGGGGGCTCGAGCAGTACTTC.

This clone has more than one count but fewer than ten. The chain joins TRBV5-1 to TRBJ1-1; weak D call: TRBD1 (6 bases). Germline V gene lookup returns CDR1 SGHRS and CDR2 YFSETQ. The ends were cut back, 5 bases at V and 5 bases at J, with 16 bases in the middle. This CDR3 is built from 14 residues. The CDR3 sequence: CASRNTGIRTEAFF. CDR3 bases: TGCGCCAGCAGAAATACAGGGATAAGGACTGAAGCTTTCTTT.

This clone was counted a few times. The chain employs TRBV10-3 and TRBJ2-7; 7 nucleotides match TRBD1. CDR3 size: 16 residues. After removal of 3 bases from V and 4 bases from J, the junction contained 12 bases not matched to a gene. Germline CDR1 and CDR2: ENHRY and SYGVKD. CDR3 sequence: CAISDSPRQGSYEQYF. CDR3 in DNA: TGTGCCATCAGTGATAGTCCGCGACAGGGTAGTTACGAGCAGTACTTC.

This clone was observed a handful of times. The gene calls are TRBV29-1 and TRBJ2-3; D is uncertain. With 5 bases removed from V and 0 bases from J, the gap between germline ends came to 15 bases. Germline CDR1 is SQVTM and CDR2 is ANQGSEA. The CDR3 consists of 15 residues. In nucleotides, the CDR3 is TGCAGCGTTCCCAATACCCCTCTTAGCACAGATACGCAGTATTTT. Translated, it gives CSVPNTPLSTDTQYF.

The V gene is TRBV2, the J gene TRBJ1-2, with a possible D match to TRBD1 (5 bases). Germline values: CDR1 SNHLY, CDR2 FYNNEI. Trimming took 11 bases from V and 8 from J, leaving 18 bases between them. The CDR3 is 12 amino acids. CDR3 nucleotide sequence: TGTGCCTCCCGGGACGTACCAGGGGGCTACACCTTC. Translation: CASRDVPGGYTF.

This chain joins TRBV7-6 and TRBJ2-3, with D possibly TRBD1 on 6 matching bases. The germline V gene has CDR1 SGHVS and CDR2 FNYEAQ. V lost 8 bases to trimming and J lost 9 bases, with 15 bases between them. CDR3 length equals 12 residues. CDR3 DNA: TGTGCCAGCGGGGCAGGGGTACAGACGCAGTATTTT. Translation: CASGAGVQTQYF.

This clone turned up a few times. Other DNA sequences from this sample encode an identical CDR3 as well. The genes are TRBV2 and TRBJ1-1, with 10 bases fitting TRBD1. The CDR3 loop spans 13 amino acids. V shed 6 bases, J shed 5 bases, and the junction held 3 bases outside the gene matches. Looked up from germline, CDR1 is SNHLY and CDR2 is FYNNEI. CDR3 in DNA: TGTGCCAGCAGGGACAGGGGGAAGACTGAAGCTTTCTTT. Its translation: CASRDRGKTEAFF.

V is TRBV28 and J is TRBJ2-7, with 8 bases lining up with TRBD1. This CDR3 has 15 residues. From germline, CDR1 is MDHEN and CDR2 SYDVKM. Trimming removed 5 bases from V and 7 bases from J; junction bases left unmatched: 13. DNA of the CDR3: TGTGCCAGCAGTAACCAATTGCAGGGGGCGAGTGAGCAGTACTTC. Protein product: CASSNQLQGASEQYF.

In this sample, this clone turned up a few times. The gene calls are TRBV27 and TRBJ1-3; no firm D call. The germline gives CDR1 MNHEY, CDR2 SMNVEV (reference sequence). This CDR3 spans 13 amino acids. Trimming stripped 6 bases from V and 3 bases from J, with 9 bases between. In nucleotides, the CDR3 is TGTGCCAGCAGAACCGCAGGTGGAAACACCATATATTTT. Residues: CASRTAGGNTIYF.

The V call is TRBV6-5, the J call TRBJ2-7, with D unresolved. Deletions cut 5 bases from V and 1 base from J, with 12 bases between. From germline, CDR1 is MNHEY and CDR2 SVGAGI. CDR3 length: 14 residues. CDR3 nucleotide sequence: TGTGCCAGCAGTCCCCAGGTTTTATCCTACGAGCAGTACTTC. It translates to CASSPQVLSYEQYF.